This T cell receptor beta chain stems from a study of CD8+ T cells in alopecia areata (dated by TCRdb to between 2018 and 2020). About the study as a whole: The treated patients, all with moderate-to-severe alopecia areata, were enrolled in an open-label pilot trial of oral tofacitinib given at 5 to 10 mg twice daily. Tofacitinib was given for 6 to 18 months, followed by 6 months of follow-up off drug to assess delayed response and recurrence. Disease severity in treated patients was measured with the SALT score, which quantifies the percentage of affected scalp surface area. In both human patients and the C3H/HeJ mouse model, the study applied high-throughput TCRbeta sequencing to look at T cell clonal expansion in alopecia areata. Scalp tissue and sorted CD4+ and CD8+ peripheral blood T cells from patchy and totalis/universalis alopecia areata patients and from healthy controls were covered by human TCRbeta sequencing. Biopsies were taken from tofacitinib-treated patients at baseline and again at 4 and 24 weeks into treatment, and several of those patients also had a later scalp biopsy. Clonality in the scalp was compared among normal scalp (n=4), patchy alopecia areata scalp (n=8), and alopecia totalis/universalis scalp (n=8). RNA came from the PAXgene miRNA kit for fixed scalp, the miRNeasy kit for PBMCs, and the RNeasy kit for mouse skin. immunoSEQ multiplex PCR using 35 Vbeta forward primers and 13 Jbeta reverse primers was used to amplify TCRbeta CDR3 regions.

Library preparation employed the immunoSEQ multiplex PCR assay. For TCR sequencing, RNA was extracted from every sample and reverse transcribed into cDNA to serve as template. First-strand cDNA was synthesized with SuperScript III using a 2:1 mix of oligo-dT and random hexamers. A synthetic immune receptor repertoire was used to gauge amplification bias, and whatever bias remained was removed computationally. As for the authors' bioinformatics: After raw reads were preprocessed to remove errors, the CDR3 was defined following IMGT conventions as running from the conserved cysteine to phenylalanine. To get clonality, Shannon entropy was normalized by log2 of the number of productive unique TCRs and the result was subtracted from 1. CD4 or CD8 identity of scalp clones was inferred by cross-referencing scalp TCRbeta sequences with sorted blood CD4 and CD8 repertoires. TCRdb limited this immuneACCESS table to in-frame rearrangements with V and J called. A share of clones is missing; checked studies link under half to unresolved V genes, and the rest is unexplained. For V, J and clone size, that table is used; D and trimming come from the DNA. The sample table holds about 220,000 clones, of which more than 45% were seen once. The top ten clonotypes cover more than 1.5% of the sample.

In regard to this clone: No antigen is known for it. No quality values exist for individual bases; no much larger clone is one base distant.

Points the paper makes about the study in general: Many expanded lesional clones persisted in scalp and blood during tofacitinib treatment, which may partly explain relapse after stopping treatment. Shared TCR sequences between patients were less evident than in mice, which may be partly attributable to HLA diversity in the patient population. Because the treated cohort was small and included a single nonresponder, larger studies are needed to assess links between baseline CD8+ expansion and response. Unlike mouse skin, which is dominated by gammadelta T cells, normal human skin has resident alphabeta T cells that are also sequenced, and this complicates analysis of the scalp TCR repertoire. Tofacitinib significantly decreased scalp clonality and the number of expanded CD8+ clones among the top 100 scalp clones. Higher clonality and more expanded CD8+ clones were observed in lesional scalp than in normal scalp, particularly in alopecia totalis/universalis, a finding suggestive of antigenic drive.

Explained via the paper, the time point label denotes: about 4 weeks on oral tofacitinib. The sample's treatment or condition label, in plain terms: oral pan-JAK inhibitor, 5-10 mg twice daily. From alopecia areata patients, peripheral blood was collected along with lesional scalp punch biopsies. PBMCs were separated by density centrifugation and stained for CD3, CD4 and CD8, after which CD4+ and CD8+ T cells were sorted on a FACSAria. The sequence came from a human donor with alopecia areata. Sequencing was performed on CD4+ T cells sorted from blood, taken at week 4, from a patient treated with tofacitinib.

The bases are TGCGCCAGCAGCTTACAGCGTCGGGGGGATACGCAGTATTTT. It codes for CASSLQRRGDTQYF. The chain is encoded by TRBV5-1 joined to TRBJ2-3; the D gene is perhaps TRBD2, on 6 matching bases. V is reduced by 2 bases and J by 6 bases, leaving a spacing of 13 bases between them. The CDR3 covers 14 residues, taking in both the cysteine and the phenylalanine. The CDR3 DNA has 42 bases and is translated from base 1. Reading the germline V gene gives CDR1 SGHRS and CDR2 YFSETQ. The entire variable domain, with the stretches around the CDR3 drawn from the reference TRBV5-1 and TRBJ2-3 proteins, is KAGVTQTPRYLIKTRGQQVTLSCSPISGHRSVSWYQQTPGQGLQFLFEYFSETQRNKGNFPGRFSGRQFSNSRSEMNVSTLELGDSALYLCASSLQRRGDTQYFGPGTRLTVL.